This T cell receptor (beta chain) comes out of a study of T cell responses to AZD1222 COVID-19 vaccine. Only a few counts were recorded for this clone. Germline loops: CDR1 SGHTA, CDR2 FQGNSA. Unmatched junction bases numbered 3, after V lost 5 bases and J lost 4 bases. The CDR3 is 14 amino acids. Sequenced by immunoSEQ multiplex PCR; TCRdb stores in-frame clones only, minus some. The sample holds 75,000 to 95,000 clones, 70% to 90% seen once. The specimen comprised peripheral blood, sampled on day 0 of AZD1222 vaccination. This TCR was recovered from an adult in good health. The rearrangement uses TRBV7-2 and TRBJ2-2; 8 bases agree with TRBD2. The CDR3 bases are TGTGCCAGCAGCACCGGGACTAGCACCGGGGAGCTGTTTTTT. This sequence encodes CASSTGTSTGELFF.